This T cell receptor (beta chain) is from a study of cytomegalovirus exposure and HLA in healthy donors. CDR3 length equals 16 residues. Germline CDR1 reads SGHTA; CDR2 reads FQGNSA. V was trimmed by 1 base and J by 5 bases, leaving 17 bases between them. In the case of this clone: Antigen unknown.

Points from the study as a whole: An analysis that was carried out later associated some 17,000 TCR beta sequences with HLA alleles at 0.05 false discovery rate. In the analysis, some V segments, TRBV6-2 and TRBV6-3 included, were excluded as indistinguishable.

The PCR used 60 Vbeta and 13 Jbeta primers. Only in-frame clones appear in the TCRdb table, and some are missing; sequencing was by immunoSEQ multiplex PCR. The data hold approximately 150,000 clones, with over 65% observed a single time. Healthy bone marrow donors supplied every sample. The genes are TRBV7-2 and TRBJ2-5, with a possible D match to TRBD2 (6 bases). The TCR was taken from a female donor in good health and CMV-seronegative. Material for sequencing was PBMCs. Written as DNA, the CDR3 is TGTGCCAGCAGCTTAGTCCGGGGGTCTTCCTTGGAGACCCAGTACTTC. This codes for CASSLVRGSSLETQYF.